The rows below give T cell receptor beta chains drawn from one sample of a study of tissue T cells after allogeneic stem cell transplantation. The protocol was immunoSEQ multiplex PCR, while the TCRdb copy is restricted to in-frame clones and leaves out a portion. The sample holds roughly 25,000 clones; around 70% are singletons and the top ten take less than 10%. The specimen was tissue from the ileum, collected at autopsy. The origin of the receptors is a female donor aged 60 or older with lung cancer. CDR3s include the opening cysteine and the closing phenylalanine or tryptophan. The D gene is left open where the match is weak. Where a row states a size, it is once, few, many or the class of an expanded clone; other rows omit it.

v_call,j_call,d_call,clone_size,cdr3_aa,cdr3_nt
TRBV5-1,TRBJ2-2,TRBD1,NA,CASRGDSMGSVFRSGELFF,TGCGCCAGCAGGGGGGACAGCATGGGTAGCGTATTTCGGTCCGGGGAGCTGTTTTTT
TRBV5-4,TRBJ2-2,TRBD1,NA,CASSRQGLTGELFF,TGTGCCAGCAGCCGACAGGGTCTCACCGGGGAGCTGTTTTTT
TRBV3-1/TRBV3-2,TRBJ2-3,TRBD2,NA,CASSQVVTSADTQYF,TGTGCCAGCAGCCAAGTCGTGACTAGCGCCGATACGCAGTATTTT
TRBV21-1,TRBJ2-7,NA,NA,CASITGSFYEQYF,TGTGCCAGCATAACAGGCTCGTTCTACGAGCAGTACTTC
TRBV27,TRBJ2-7,NA,NA,CASSLKGIPYEQYF,TGTGCCAGCAGTTTAAAGGGTATTCCCTACGAGCAGTACTTC
TRBV9,TRBJ2-2,TRBD2,NA,CASSPGTSGTRELFF,TGTGCCAGCAGCCCGGGGACTAGCGGGACTCGGGAGCTGTTTTTT
TRBV6-5,TRBJ2-7,NA,NA,CASSRDYQTYEQYF,TGTGCCAGCAGTCGCGACTACCAGACCTACGAGCAGTACTTC
TRBV30,TRBJ2-5,TRBD2,NA,CAWSAGGGHQETQYF,TGTGCCTGGAGCGCCGGCGGGGGGCACCAAGAGACCCAGTACTTC
TRBV20-1,TRBJ1-3,NA,NA,CSASRGENTIYF,TGCAGTGCTAGTCGGGGGGAAAACACCATATATTTT
TRBV6-5,TRBJ1-2,NA,few,CASRIGLSYGYTF,TGTGCCAGCAGGATCGGACTAAGCTATGGCTACACCTTC
TRBV29-1,TRBJ1-1,NA,NA,CSVGGRGETEAFF,TGCAGCGTTGGGGGAAGGGGGGAGACTGAAGCTTTCTTT
TRBV5-1,TRBJ1-4,TRBD1,once,CASRTGGANEKLFF,TGCGCCAGCAGGACAGGGGGTGCTAATGAAAAACTGTTTTTT
TRBV19,TRBJ2-5,NA,NA,CASSNWKEETQYF,TGTGCCAGTAGTAACTGGAAGGAAGAGACCCAGTACTTC
TRBV5-6,TRBJ1-1,NA,once,CASSLGRGRTEAFF,TGTGCCAGCAGCTTGGGTCGAGGGCGGACTGAAGCTTTCTTT
TRBV27,TRBJ1-2,NA,NA,CASSPTWGGYTF,TGTGCCAGCAGTCCGACGTGGGGGGGCTACACCTTC
TRBV19,TRBJ1-2,TRBD1,NA,CASSIQGTDNYGYTF,TGTGCCAGTAGTATCCAAGGGACAGATAACTATGGCTACACCTTC
TRBV7-8,TRBJ2-2,NA,NA,CASSRVGADLNTGELFF,TGTGCCAGCAGCAGAGTCGGGGCCGACCTTAACACCGGGGAGCTGTTTTTT
TRBV7-2,TRBJ1-6,NA,NA,CASSPPGSPLHF,TGTGCCAGCAGCCCACCCGGGTCACCCCTCCACTTT
TRBV11-2,TRBJ2-1,NA,few,CASSLVQGAYNEQFF,TGTGCCAGCAGCTTAGTACAGGGAGCCTACAATGAGCAGTTCTTC
TRBV5-5,TRBJ2-5,TRBD2,medium-sized,CASSSRGVAQETQYF,TGTGCCAGCAGCTCGCGGGGGGTTGCCCAAGAGACCCAGTACTTC
TRBV18,TRBJ2-1,NA,NA,CASSPDRDYYNEQFF,TGTGCCAGCTCACCAGACAGGGACTACTACAATGAGCAGTTCTTC
TRBV25-1,TRBJ2-3,NA,few,CASSEYVGSAQYF,TGTGCCAGCAGTGAATATGTGGGGAGTGCGCAGTATTTT
TRBV10-3,TRBJ1-5,TRBD1,NA,CAISTGQGSVQPQHF,TGTGCCATCAGCACCGGACAGGGATCGGTACAGCCCCAGCATTTT
TRBV12-3/TRBV12-4,TRBJ2-5,NA,NA,CASRGLGGPQYF,TGTGCCAGCAGGGGGCTTGGAGGGCCCCAGTACTTC
TRBV5-1,TRBJ1-4,NA,NA,CASSPGAGAYEKLFF,TGCGCCAGCAGCCCCGGAGCAGGGGCATACGAAAAACTGTTTTTT
TRBV5-6,TRBJ1-1,NA,NA,CASSLAPQGSEAFF,TGTGCCAGCAGCTTGGCCCCCCAGGGGAGTGAAGCTTTCTTT
TRBV7-6,TRBJ2-3,TRBD1,NA,CASSSGTGRSTDTQYF,TGTGCCAGCAGCTCCGGGACAGGCCGTAGCACAGATACGCAGTATTTT
TRBV5-4,TRBJ2-6,NA,NA,CASSPTVPSGANVLTF,TGTGCCAGCAGCCCGACGGTTCCCTCTGGGGCCAACGTCCTGACTTTC
TRBV2,TRBJ1-5,TRBD1,few,CASSGQGTSNQPQHF,TGTGCCAGCAGTGGACAGGGGACGAGCAATCAGCCCCAGCATTTT
TRBV5-8,TRBJ1-1,NA,NA,CASSYMVYGNTEAFF,TGTGCCAGCAGCTACATGGTGTACGGAAACACTGAAGCTTTCTTT
TRBV5-1,TRBJ2-7,TRBD2,NA,CASEVAGGGNEQYF,TGCGCCAGCGAAGTAGCGGGAGGGGGTAACGAGCAGTACTTC
TRBV5-1,TRBJ1-2,TRBD1,NA,CASSFLGQGFGYTF,TGCGCCAGCAGCTTTCTGGGACAGGGTTTTGGCTACACCTTC
TRBV11-2,TRBJ1-3,NA,few,CASSLERGSGNTIYF,TGTGCCAGCAGCTTAGAAAGGGGCTCTGGAAACACCATATATTTT
TRBV4-3,TRBJ1-1,NA,once,CASSQDVLRGYTEAFF,TGCGCCAGCAGCCAAGATGTTTTAAGAGGGTACACTGAAGCTTTCTTT